The 31 T cell receptor beta chains given below trace back to one sample, sequenced in a study of T cell changes during pregnancy in multiple sclerosis. Profiling relied on immunoSEQ multiplex PCR, and the TCRdb table lists in-frame clones only, not all of them. The sample has tens of thousands of clones, more than 75% seen once; the top ten hold 0.45% to 0.6%. Sequencing was performed on CD4+ T cells from peripheral blood mononuclear cells, taken in the first trimester of pregnancy. These receptors came from a female donor with multiple sclerosis, enrolled in a pregnancy study.

The chain recombines TRBV5-1 with TRBJ2-5; possible D gene TRBD1, 6 bases. Germline loops: CDR1 SGHRS, CDR2 YFSETQ. V was cut by 4 bases and J by 2 bases, with 9 bases left in between. The CDR3 runs 13 residues. The CDR3 DNA sequence: TGCGCCAGCAGCCTAGGACAGCAAGAGACCCAGTACTTC. Translation gives CASSLGQQETQYF.

This clone has only one observation. Within the sample, other DNA sequences also encode this same CDR3. The J gene is TRBJ2-5, the V gene TRBV10-3; 8 positions match TRBD2. Germline CDR1 reads ENHRY; CDR2 reads SYGVKD. The CDR3 totals 15 residues. Germline trimming cut 8 bases from V and 4 bases from J; bases unmatched to any gene: 12. The CDR3 region has the DNA TGTGCCATCGGGACGGGGGGGTCCGGAGGAGAGACCCAGTACTTC. Protein product: CAIGTGGSGGETQYF.

This chain joins TRBV2 and TRBJ2-3; 7 positions agree with TRBD1. Germline lookup yields CDR1 SNHLY and CDR2 FYNNEI. The CDR3 totals 15 residues. V gave up 2 bases and J gave up 4 bases; unmatched junction bases: 6. The CDR3 DNA follows: TGTGCCAGCAGTGAAAACAGGGGACGCGCAGATACGCAGTATTTT. Encoded protein: CASSENRGRADTQYF.

The chain carries TRBV6-5 and TRBJ2-2, with 8 bases that match TRBD1. This CDR3 contains 13 residues. J was trimmed by 5 bases and V by 10 bases; bases with no gene match: 6. Germline assignment: CDR1 MNHEY and CDR2 SVGAGI. CDR3: CAIQQGETGELFF. In DNA form, the CDR3 reads TGTGCCATTCAACAGGGGGAAACCGGGGAGCTGTTTTTT.

V is TRBV6-5 and J is TRBJ2-1, with 8 bases matching TRBD1. Germline-derived CDR1 and CDR2 are MNHEY and SVGAGI. V shed 6 bases, J shed 3 bases, and the junction held 4 bases outside the gene matches. CDR3 length: 14 amino acids. CDR3 in DNA: TGTGCCAGCAGGGAGACAGGGGACTACAATGAGCAGTTCTTC. This gives the protein CASRETGDYNEQFF.

This clone occurred a few times. The genes are TRBV5-1 and TRBJ2-7; D is possibly TRBD2 (6 bases). Trimming removed 4 bases at V and 0 bases at J, with 14 bases between. CDR1 and CDR2 (germline): SGHRS, YFSETQ. CDR3 length equals 15 residues. The DNA for the CDR3 is TGCGCCAGCAGCCCCGCCGCGGGGATCTCCTACGAGCAGTACTTC. It encodes CASSPAAGISYEQYF.

The chain uses TRBV30 and TRBJ2-7; D is possibly TRBD2 (6 bases). Germline values: CDR1 GTSNPN, CDR2 SVGIG (reference sequence). The CDR3 runs 17 residues. Trimming cost V 0 bases and J 1 base, with 19 bases left between them. CDR3 region: CAWSVRRGSGLSYEQYF. The CDR3 nucleotides are TGTGCCTGGAGTGTAAGACGGGGATCGGGACTTTCCTACGAGCAGTACTTC.

The chain joins TRBV5-6 to TRBJ2-4; tentatively, D is TRBD2 (5 bases). There are 19 residues in the CDR3. Trimming removed 1 base from V and 1 base from J, with 21 bases in between. Germline lookup yields CDR1 SGHDT and CDR2 YYEEEE. The CDR3 DNA reads TGTGCCAGCAGCTTGCGAGGGTTGGGGTTCCCGGGGGCCAAAAACATTCAGTACTTC. Amino acids: CASSLRGLGFPGAKNIQYF.

This clone appeared once. This chain uses TRBV5-1 with TRBJ2-1; weak D call: TRBD2 (5 bases). In germline, CDR1 is SGHRS, CDR2 YFSETQ. This CDR3 is 15 amino acids long. Between the trimmed V and J ends, which lost 6 bases and 0 bases, there was a span of 13 bases. The CDR3 reads CASKLATGSYNEQFF. CDR3 bases: TGCGCCAGCAAATTAGCGACTGGCTCCTACAATGAGCAGTTCTTC.

The V call is TRBV28, the J call TRBJ1-1; D possibly corresponds to TRBD1 (5 bases). The V end was cut by 1 base, the J end by 5 bases, with 11 bases between. Germline CDR1 reads MDHEN; CDR2 reads SYDVKM. This CDR3 comprises 14 residues. CDR3 sequence reads: CASSLSGRGTEAFF. CDR3 bases: TGTGCCAGCAGTTTATCGGGGAGGGGAACTGAAGCTTTCTTT. Based on the CDR3 plus reference TRBV28 and TRBJ1-1, the full variable domain is DVKVTQSSRYLVKRTGEKVFLECVQDMDHENMFWYRQDPGLGLRLIYFSYDVKMKEKGDIPEGYSVSREKKERFSLILESASTNQTSMYLCASSLSGRGTEAFFGQGTRLTVV.

The J gene is TRBJ1-1, the V gene TRBV30; 7 nucleotides align to TRBD1. The CDR3 loop spans 13 amino acids. Germline lookup yields CDR1 GTSNPN and CDR2 SVGIG (reference sequence). V trimming: 4 bases; J trimming: 2 bases; junction bases outside the gene matches: 4. In DNA form, the CDR3 reads TGTGCCTGGAATAACAGGGGAAACACTGAAGCTTTCTTT. It yields the protein CAWNNRGNTEAFF.

V and J are TRBV19 and TRBJ1-5; D perhaps matches TRBD1 (5 bases). The CDR3 is 15 amino acids. V was clipped by 5 bases and J by 4 bases, with 15 bases between them. Germline V gene data show CDR1 as LNHDA and CDR2 as SQIVND (reference sequence). CDR3 loop: CASSSLIGGNQPQHF. CDR3 DNA sequence: TGTGCCAGTAGTTCTTTGATCGGGGGGAATCAGCCCCAGCATTTT.

The genes are TRBV9 and TRBJ2-5; TRBD2 agrees at 12 bases. The CDR3 runs 17 residues. Germline V gives CDR1 SGDLS, CDR2 YYNGEE. V dropped 0 bases and J dropped 1; count of bases not matched to a gene: 4. CDR3 sequence: CASSVGTSGGIQETQYF. The CDR3 bases are TGTGCCAGCAGCGTAGGTACTAGCGGGGGGATCCAAGAGACCCAGTACTTC.

This rearrangement joins TRBV6-5 to TRBJ1-5, with TRBD1 matching over 9 bases. CDR1 is MNHEY and CDR2 is SVGAGI in the germline V gene. This CDR3 has 14 amino acids. J was trimmed by 5 bases and V by 4 bases; bases with no gene match: 3. CDR3 sequence reads: CASSSRDRDQPQHF. The CDR3 coding sequence is TGTGCCAGCAGTTCTCGGGACAGGGATCAGCCCCAGCATTTT.

The V gene is TRBV5-4, the J gene TRBJ2-5; maybe TRBD1 (6 bases). This CDR3 is built from 16 residues. Germline CDR1 and CDR2: SGHNT and YYREEE (reference sequence). Trimming removed 0 bases from V and 2 bases from J, with 14 bases in between. For the CDR3, the DNA is TGTGCCAGCAGCTTGGGGATCTCTGGACAGCAAGAGACCCAGTACTTC. This gives the protein CASSLGISGQQETQYF.

This clone appeared a few times. The chain has TRBV11-2 and TRBJ1-1, with D perhaps TRBD1 (5 bases). Germline V CDR1 and CDR2: SGHAT, FQNNGV. This CDR3 has 11 amino acids. Trimming took 5 bases from V and 7 from J, leaving 8 bases between them. The CDR3 DNA reads TGTGCCAGCAGCCCCAGGGTTGAAGCTTTCTTT. It is translated as CASSPRVEAFF.

This clone was observed a few times. The CDR3 loop is CASSPNFNARGYTF. The CDR3 bases are TGTGCCAGTAGCCCGAACTTTAACGCGAGGGGCTACACCTTC. The chain links TRBV19 to TRBJ1-2, with D unclear. The V end lost 6 bases, the J end lost 8 bases, and 19 bases lay between the germline ends. This CDR3 is built from 14 residues. Germline loops: CDR1 LNHDA, CDR2 SQIVND (reference sequence). Full variable domain (outside the CDR3, taken from reference TRBV19 and TRBJ1-2): DGGITQSPKYLFRKEGQNVTLSCEQNLNHDAMYWYRQDPGQGLRLIYYSQIVNDFQKGDIAEGYSVSREKKESFPLTVTSAQKNPTAFYLCASSPNFNARGYTFGSGTRLTVV.

This sequence joins TRBV29-1 and TRBJ1-1; no definite D call. This CDR3 contains 12 residues. Germline CDR1 reads SQVTM; CDR2 reads ANQGSEA. Trimming removed 5 bases at V and 3 bases at J, with 10 bases between. CDR3 region: CSVSGSHTEAFF. The CDR3 bases are TGCAGCGTTTCAGGTTCTCACACTGAAGCTTTCTTT.

The V and J genes are TRBV5-4 and TRBJ2-5; D not certain. Trimming stripped 1 base from V and 3 bases from J, with 10 bases between. From germline, CDR1 is SGHNT and CDR2 YYREEE (reference sequence). The CDR3 has 14 amino acids. CDR3 DNA: TGTGCCAGCAGCTTGTTATCCTCAGAAGAGACCCAGTACTTC. Translating gives CASSLLSSEETQYF.

The genes are TRBV19 and TRBJ1-1, with a tentative D call TRBD1 (5 bases). The CDR3 extends over 16 amino acids. V was cut by 2 bases and J by 2 bases, with 15 bases left in between. The germline CDR1 and CDR2 sequences are LNHDA and SQIVND (reference sequence). The CDR3 region has the DNA TGTGCCAGTAGTATAAGGAGGGGACCTGGCAACACTGAAGCTTTCTTT. The encoded protein is CASSIRRGPGNTEAFF.

V usage is TRBV5-6 and J usage is TRBJ2-5, with TRBD1 matching over 8 bases. This CDR3 region has 12 residues. Trimming at V came to 2 bases and at J to 10 bases, leaving 4 bases not matched to a gene. Germline-derived CDR1 and CDR2 are SGHDT and YYEEEE. CDR3 in amino acids: CASSFQGANQYF. CDR3 bases: TGTGCCAGCAGCTTTCAGGGGGCGAACCAGTACTTC.

The chain couples TRBV28 to TRBJ1-5; maybe TRBD1 (5 bases). CDR3 size: 14 residues. The V end lost 1 base, the J end lost 4 bases, and 8 bases lay between the germline ends. Germline loops: CDR1 MDHEN, CDR2 SYDVKM. CDR3 loop: CASSLYRRNQPQHF. The CDR3 bases are TGTGCCAGCAGTTTATACAGGCGAAATCAGCCCCAGCATTTT.

V is TRBV27 and J is TRBJ2-7; 8 positions agree with TRBD1. The CDR3 is 12 amino acids. Trimming at V came to 5 bases and at J to 9 bases, leaving 6 bases not matched to a gene. The germline V gene has CDR1 MNHEY and CDR2 SMNVEV (reference sequence). The CDR3 DNA follows: TGTGCCAGCAGTCAGAGGACAGGGTGGCAGTACTTC. Amino acids: CASSQRTGWQYF.

The chain combines TRBV18 with TRBJ1-4; tentatively, D is TRBD1 (6 bases). This CDR3 spans 14 amino acids. With 0 bases removed from V and 13 bases from J, the gap between germline ends came to 15 bases. CDR1 and CDR2 from the germline V gene are KGHSH and LQKENI. The CDR3 sequence is CASSPPGQPLILFF. DNA for the CDR3: TGTGCCAGCTCACCACCTGGACAGCCTTTAATACTGTTTTTT.

V is TRBV7-9 and J is TRBJ2-7, with 11 bases fitting TRBD1. Unmatched junction bases numbered 6, after V lost 1 base and J lost 4 bases. Per the germline V gene, CDR1 is SEHNR and CDR2 is FQNEAQ (reference sequence). The CDR3 has 16 residues. The CDR3 region is CASSLDGQGARYEQYF. In DNA form, the CDR3 reads TGTGCCAGCAGCTTAGACGGACAGGGGGCTAGGTACGAGCAGTACTTC. Variable domain in full (rest from reference TRBV7-9 and TRBJ2-7): DTGVSQNPRHKITKRGQNVTFRCDPISEHNRLYWYRQTLGQGPEFLTYFQNEAQLEKSRLLSDRFSAERPKGSFSTLEIQRTEQGDSAMYLCASSLDGQGARYEQYFGPGTRLTVT.

This clone has a handful of counts. V gene TRBV7-7 combines with J gene TRBJ2-5, with D uncertain. CDR3 length equals 13 residues. Trimming removed 2 bases at V and 3 bases at J, with 7 bases between. The germline V gene encodes CDR1 SSHAT and CDR2 FNYEAQ (reference sequence). The CDR3 protein is CASSLRGKETQYF. CDR3 DNA: TGTGCCAGCAGCTTACGCGGTAAAGAGACCCAGTACTTC.

This chain links TRBV7-8 with TRBJ1-1; D may be TRBD1 (5 bases). Trimming took off 5 bases at V and 3 bases at J, with 19 bases between the two ends. CDR1 is SGHVS, CDR2 FQNEAQ, per germline. The CDR3 sequence is 16 residues long. CDR3 region: CASSPGGGTEHTEAFF. The CDR3 DNA reads TGTGCCAGCAGCCCTGGGGGAGGGACGGAGCACACTGAAGCTTTCTTT. Filled out from reference TRBV7-8 and TRBJ1-1, the complete variable domain reads GAGVSQSPRYKVAKRGQDVALRCDPISGHVSLFWYQQALGQGPEFLTYFQNEAQLDKSGLPSDRFFAERPEGSVSTLKIQRTQQEDSAVYLCASSPGGGTEHTEAFFGQGTRLTVV.

In DNA form, the CDR3 reads TGTGCCAGCAGCCCCCCCCCACTAGTAACGAAGGCTGAGCAGTTCTTC. Translated, it gives CASSPPPLVTKAEQFF. This chain connects TRBV7-2 to TRBJ2-1; D is perhaps TRBD2 (5 bases). CDR3 length equals 16 residues. The germline V gene has CDR1 SGHTA and CDR2 FQGNSA. The V end lost 5 bases, the J end lost 9 bases, and 23 bases lay between the germline ends.

The J gene is TRBJ2-1, the V gene TRBV7-9; TRBD2 might be the D (5 bases). V lost 5 bases to trimming and J lost 0 bases, with 17 bases between them. The CDR3 contains 17 residues. Germline V gene lookup returns CDR1 SEHNR and CDR2 FQNEAQ (reference sequence). DNA for the CDR3: TGTGCCAGCAGCCCTCGGGTCGGGGATCCCTCCTACAATGAGCAGTTCTTC. It encodes CASSPRVGDPSYNEQFF.

The V call is TRBV7-9, the J call TRBJ2-2, with D perhaps TRBD1 (7 bases). Trimming left V 5 bases short and J 5 bases short, with 24 bases between. The CDR3 covers 18 residues. CDR1 and CDR2 (germline): SEHNR, FQNEAQ (reference sequence). The CDR3 DNA follows: TGTGCCAGCAGCCCCCGTTCGACAGGGAGGAATTATACCGGGGAGCTGTTTTTT. It specifies CASSPRSTGRNYTGELFF.

This clone was observed a single time. The chain joins TRBV19 to TRBJ2-1; 15 bases are a match to TRBD2. The CDR3 sequence is 17 residues long. The trim removed 4 bases at V and 3 bases at J, leaving 4 bases unmatched. Germline V lookup: CDR1 LNHDA, CDR2 SQIVND (reference sequence). CDR3 residues: CASSTRTSGRGYNEQFF. Here the CDR3 DNA reads TGTGCCAGTAGTACCCGGACTAGCGGGAGGGGCTACAATGAGCAGTTCTTC.